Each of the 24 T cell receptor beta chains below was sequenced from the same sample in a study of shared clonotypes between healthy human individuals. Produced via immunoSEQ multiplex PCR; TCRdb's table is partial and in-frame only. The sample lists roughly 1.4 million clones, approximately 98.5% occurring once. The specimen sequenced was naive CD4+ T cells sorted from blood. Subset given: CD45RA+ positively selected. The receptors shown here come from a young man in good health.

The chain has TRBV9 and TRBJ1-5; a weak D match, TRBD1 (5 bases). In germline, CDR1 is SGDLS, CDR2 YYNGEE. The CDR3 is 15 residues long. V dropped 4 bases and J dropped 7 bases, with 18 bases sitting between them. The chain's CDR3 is CASSPWGEMNQPQHF. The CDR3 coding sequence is TGTGCCAGCAGCCCCTGGGGGGAAATGAACCAGCCCCAGCATTTT.

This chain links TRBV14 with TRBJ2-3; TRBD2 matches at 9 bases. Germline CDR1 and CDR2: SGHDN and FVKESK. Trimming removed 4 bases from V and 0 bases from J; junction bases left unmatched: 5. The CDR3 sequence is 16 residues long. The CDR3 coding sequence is TGTGCCAGCAGCCGCGGACTAGCGCGGAGCACAGATACGCAGTATTTT. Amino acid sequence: CASSRGLARSTDTQYF.

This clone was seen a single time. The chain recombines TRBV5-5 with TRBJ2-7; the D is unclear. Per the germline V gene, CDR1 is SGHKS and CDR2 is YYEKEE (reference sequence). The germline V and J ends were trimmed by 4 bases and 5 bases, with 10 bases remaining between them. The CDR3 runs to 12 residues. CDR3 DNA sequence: TGTGCCAGCAGCCGAGAAGCTCACGAGCAGTACTTC. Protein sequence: CASSREAHEQYF.

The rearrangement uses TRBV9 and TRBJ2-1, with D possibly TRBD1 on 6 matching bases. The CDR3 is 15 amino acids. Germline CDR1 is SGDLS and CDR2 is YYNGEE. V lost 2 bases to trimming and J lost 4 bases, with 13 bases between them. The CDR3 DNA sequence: TGTGCCAGCAGCGTGACCGGGACACATTACAATGAGCAGTTCTTC. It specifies CASSVTGTHYNEQFF.

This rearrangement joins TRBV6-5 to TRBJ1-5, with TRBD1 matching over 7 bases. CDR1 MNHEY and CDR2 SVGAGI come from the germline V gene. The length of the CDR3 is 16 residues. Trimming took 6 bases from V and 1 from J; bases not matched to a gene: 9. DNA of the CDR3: TGTGCCAGCAGATACCGGACAGGAGGGAGCAATCAGCCCCAGCATTTT. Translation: CASRYRTGGSNQPQHF.

The CDR3 nucleotides are TGTGCCAGCGGGGATAGCGGGAGGGCGAATGAGCAGTTCTTC. Translation gives CASGDSGRANEQFF. This chain uses TRBV9 with TRBJ2-1; 11 nucleotides match TRBD2. J gave up 7 bases and V 7 bases, and 7 bases lay outside the gene matches. The CDR3 extends over 14 amino acids. Germline CDR1 SGDLS, CDR2 YYNGEE.

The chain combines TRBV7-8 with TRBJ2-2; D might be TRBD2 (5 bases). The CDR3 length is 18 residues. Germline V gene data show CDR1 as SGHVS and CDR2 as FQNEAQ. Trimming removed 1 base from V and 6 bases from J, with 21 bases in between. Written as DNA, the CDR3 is TGTGCCAGCAGCTTAGTGCGTGGGAGCCTCGGATTGGCCGGGGAGCTGTTTTTT. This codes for CASSLVRGSLGLAGELFF.

The CDR3 sequence: CASSRIGTTYEQYF. The CDR3 DNA follows: TGCGCCAGCAGCAGAATAGGGACAACCTACGAGCAGTACTTC. The V and J genes are TRBV5-1 and TRBJ2-7; TRBD1 is a possible D gene (6 bases). This CDR3 spans 14 amino acids. The V end lost 4 bases, the J end lost 2 bases, and 13 bases lay between the germline ends. Looked up from germline, CDR1 is SGHRS and CDR2 is YFSETQ.

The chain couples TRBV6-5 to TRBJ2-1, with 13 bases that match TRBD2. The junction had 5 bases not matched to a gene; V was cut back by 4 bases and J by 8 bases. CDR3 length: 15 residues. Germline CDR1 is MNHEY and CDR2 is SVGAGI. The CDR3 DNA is TGTGCCAGCAGTTCACTAGCGGGAGGGCCCGATGAGCAGTTCTTC. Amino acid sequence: CASSSLAGGPDEQFF.

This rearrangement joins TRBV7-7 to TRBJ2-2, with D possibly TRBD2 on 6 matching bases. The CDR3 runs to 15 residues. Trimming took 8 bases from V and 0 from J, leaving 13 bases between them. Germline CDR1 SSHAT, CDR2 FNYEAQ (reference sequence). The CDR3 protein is CASREAGPNTGELFF. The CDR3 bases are TGTGCCAGCCGCGAGGCGGGACCGAACACCGGGGAGCTGTTTTTT. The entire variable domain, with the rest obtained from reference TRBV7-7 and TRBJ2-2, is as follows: GAGVSQSPRYKVTKRGQDVTLRCDPISSHATLYWYQQALGQGPEFLTYFNYEAQPDKSGLPSDRFSAERPEGSISTLTIQRTEQRDSAMYRCASREAGPNTGELFFGEGSRLTVL.

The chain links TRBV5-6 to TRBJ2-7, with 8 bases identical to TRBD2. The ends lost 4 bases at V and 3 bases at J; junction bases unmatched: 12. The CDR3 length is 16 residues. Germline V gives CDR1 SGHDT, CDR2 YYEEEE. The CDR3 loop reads CASSQYSGILDYEQYF. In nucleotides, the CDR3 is TGTGCCAGCAGCCAATATAGCGGGATCTTAGACTACGAGCAGTACTTC.

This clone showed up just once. CDR3 in amino acids: CAPFRADIQQEQYF. CDR3 DNA sequence: TGCGCCCCTTTCAGGGCAGACATCCAGCAGGAGCAGTACTTC. The chain couples TRBV23-1 to TRBJ2-7; maybe TRBD1 (5 bases). TRBV23-1 falls under the ORF class, with uncertain function. This CDR3 contains 14 residues. V was shortened by 11 bases and J by 7 bases, with 24 bases between the two germline ends.

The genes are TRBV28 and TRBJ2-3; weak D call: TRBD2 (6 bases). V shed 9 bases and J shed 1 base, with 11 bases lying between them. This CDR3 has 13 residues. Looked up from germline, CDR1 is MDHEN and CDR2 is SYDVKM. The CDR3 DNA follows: TGTGCCAGTCGGGACTTTGGCACAGATACGCAGTATTTT. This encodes CASRDFGTDTQYF. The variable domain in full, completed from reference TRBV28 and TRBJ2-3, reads DVKVTQSSRYLVKRTGEKVFLECVQDMDHENMFWYRQDPGLGLRLIYFSYDVKMKEKGDIPEGYSVSREKKERFSLILESASTNQTSMYLCASRDFGTDTQYFGPGTRLTVL.

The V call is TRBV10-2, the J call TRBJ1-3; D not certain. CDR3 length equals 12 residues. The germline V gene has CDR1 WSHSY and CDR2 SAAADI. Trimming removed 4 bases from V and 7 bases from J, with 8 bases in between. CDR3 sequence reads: CASSASGNTIYF. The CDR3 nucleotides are TGCGCCAGCAGTGCTTCGGGCAACACCATATATTTT.

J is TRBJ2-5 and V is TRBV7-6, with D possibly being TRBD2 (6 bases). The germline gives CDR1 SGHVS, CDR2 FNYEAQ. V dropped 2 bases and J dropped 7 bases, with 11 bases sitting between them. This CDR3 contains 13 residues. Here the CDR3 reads CASSLLREGTQYF. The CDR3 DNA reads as TGTGCCAGCAGCTTATTGCGGGAAGGGACCCAGTACTTC.

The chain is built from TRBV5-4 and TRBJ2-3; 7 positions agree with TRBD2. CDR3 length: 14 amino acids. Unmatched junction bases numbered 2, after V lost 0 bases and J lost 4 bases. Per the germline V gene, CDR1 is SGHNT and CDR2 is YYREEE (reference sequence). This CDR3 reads CASSLGSGPDTQYF. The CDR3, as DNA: TGTGCCAGCAGCTTGGGTAGCGGGCCAGATACGCAGTATTTT.

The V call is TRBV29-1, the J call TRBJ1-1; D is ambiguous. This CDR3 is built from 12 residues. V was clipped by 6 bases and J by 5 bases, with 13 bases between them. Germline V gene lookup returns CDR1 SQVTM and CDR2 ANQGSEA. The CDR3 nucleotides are TGCAGCGTATCTGGGTGGGTTACTGAAGCTTTCTTT. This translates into CSVSGWVTEAFF.

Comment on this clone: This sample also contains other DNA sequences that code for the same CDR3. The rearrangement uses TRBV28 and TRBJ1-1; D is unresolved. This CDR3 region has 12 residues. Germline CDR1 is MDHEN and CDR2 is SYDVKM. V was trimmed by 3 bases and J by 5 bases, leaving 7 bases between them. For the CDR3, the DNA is TGTGCCAGCAGTTTTAGAGGGACTGAAGCTTTCTTT. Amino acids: CASSFRGTEAFF. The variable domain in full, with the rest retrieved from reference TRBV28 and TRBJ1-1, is DVKVTQSSRYLVKRTGEKVFLECVQDMDHENMFWYRQDPGLGLRLIYFSYDVKMKEKGDIPEGYSVSREKKERFSLILESASTNQTSMYLCASSFRGTEAFFGQGTRLTVV.

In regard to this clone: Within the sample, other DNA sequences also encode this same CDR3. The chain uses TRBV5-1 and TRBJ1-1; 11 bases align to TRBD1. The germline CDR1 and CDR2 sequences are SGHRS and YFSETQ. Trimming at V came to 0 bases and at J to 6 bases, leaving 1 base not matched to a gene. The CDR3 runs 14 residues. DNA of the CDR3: TGCGCCAGCAGCTTGGGGACAGGGGGCCCTGAAGCTTTCTTT. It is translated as CASSLGTGGPEAFF. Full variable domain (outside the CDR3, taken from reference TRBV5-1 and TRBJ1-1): KAGVTQTPRYLIKTRGQQVTLSCSPISGHRSVSWYQQTPGQGLQFLFEYFSETQRNKGNFPGRFSGRQFSNSRSEMNVSTLELGDSALYLCASSLGTGGPEAFFGQGTRLTVV.

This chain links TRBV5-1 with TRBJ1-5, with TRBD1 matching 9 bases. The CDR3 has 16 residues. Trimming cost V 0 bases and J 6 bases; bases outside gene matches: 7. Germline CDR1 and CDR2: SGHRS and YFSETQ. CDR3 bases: TGCGCCAGCAGCTTGGAACCGGGACAGGGTGGTCAGCCCCAGCATTTT. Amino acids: CASSLEPGQGGQPQHF.

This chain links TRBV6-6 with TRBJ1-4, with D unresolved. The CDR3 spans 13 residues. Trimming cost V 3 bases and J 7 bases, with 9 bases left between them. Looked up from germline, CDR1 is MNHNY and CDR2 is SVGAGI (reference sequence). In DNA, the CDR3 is TGTGCCAGCAGTTATTACTCGGGTGAAAAACTGTTTTTT. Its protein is CASSYYSGEKLFF.

The CDR3 is CASSLPTGPQETQYF. CDR3 nucleotides: TGTGCCAGCAGCTTGCCGACAGGGCCCCAAGAGACCCAGTACTTC. J is TRBJ2-5 and V is TRBV5-6; 7 nucleotides match TRBD1. After removal of 1 base from V and 1 base from J, the junction contained 4 bases not matched to a gene. The CDR3 has 15 amino acids. Germline CDR1 SGHDT, CDR2 YYEEEE.

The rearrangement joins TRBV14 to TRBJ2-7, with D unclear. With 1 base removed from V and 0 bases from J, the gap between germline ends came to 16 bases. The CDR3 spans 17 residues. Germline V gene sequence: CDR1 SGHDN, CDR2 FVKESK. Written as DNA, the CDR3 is TGTGCCAGCAGCCAAGGAGGTCTCCGCTCCAGCTCCTACGAGCAGTACTTC. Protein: CASSQGGLRSSSYEQYF.

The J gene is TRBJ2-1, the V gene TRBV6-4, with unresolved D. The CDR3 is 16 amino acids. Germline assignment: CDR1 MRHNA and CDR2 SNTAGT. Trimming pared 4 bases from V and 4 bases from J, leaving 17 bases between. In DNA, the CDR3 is TGTGCCAGCAGTGGGACGAGACACGAACAGTACAATGAGCAGTTCTTC. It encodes CASSGTRHEQYNEQFF.